The rows below give T cell receptor beta chains drawn from one sample of a study of regulatory T cells in long-lasting Graves disease. TCRdb re-called the multiplex PCR reads through MiXCR, storing one row per CDR3 protein. The sample includes approximately 560,000 distinct CDR3 sequences, around 15% of them seen just once. This sample was shared with a second study, whose subject was T cells in Graves' hyperthyroidism and ophthalmopathy.

Material: peripheral blood mononuclear cells (PBMCs), obtained at new diagnosis, from a patient treated with antithyroid drugs. All receptors derive from a man between 18 and 35 years old with Graves disease. Each CDR3 is given with its conserved first and last residue. A D gene is named only where the DNA matches it firmly. Only part of the rows carry a size: once, few, many, or a class if the clone is expanded.

TRBV5-1	NA	TRBJ2-3	15	many	CASSTSGTSTDTQYF	TGCGCCAGCAGTACGTCAGGGACCTCCACAGATACGCAGTATTTT
TRBV28	TRBD2	TRBJ2-4	18	many	CASSSLGTSGIAKNIQYF	TGTGCCAGCAGTTCACTGGGAACTAGCGGGATAGCCAAAAACATTCAGTACTTC
TRBV19	NA	TRBJ1-2	18	NA	CASIRLGRDTYETGGYTF	TGTGCCAGTATCAGGCTCGGACGGGACACCTACGAAACTGGGGGCTACACCTTC
TRBV30	NA	TRBJ1-5	13	NA	CAWAPDSNQPQHF	TGTGCCTGGGCCCCAGACAGCAATCAGCCCCAGCATTTT
TRBV6-1	NA	TRBJ2-3	14	many	CASRSGLGTDTQYF	TGTGCCAGCCGGTCCGGGTTGGGCACAGATACGCAGTATTTT
TRBV6-9	NA	TRBJ2-7	13	many	CASSYYEGEEQYF	TGTGCCAGCAGTTACTACGAGGGAGAAGAGCAGTACTTC
TRBV29-1	NA	TRBJ2-3	14	many	CSVCPGLSTDTQYF	TGCAGCGTTTGTCCGGGACTCAGCACAGATACGCAGTATTTT
TRBV6-5	NA	TRBJ2-7	15	many	CASSSALHRSYEQYF	TGTGCCAGCAGTTCCGCTTTGCACCGCTCCTACGAGCAGTACTTC
TRBV9	NA	TRBJ2-6	16	few	CASSPGNAAGANVLTF	TGTGCCAGCAGCCCAGGAAATGCCGCTGGGGCCAACGTCCTGACTTTC
TRBV20-1	NA	TRBJ2-7	15	NA	CSARGPSGIKYEQYF	TGCAGTGCCAGGGGGCCTAGCGGGATAAAGTACGAGCAGTACTTC
TRBV9	TRBD2	TRBJ2-3	17	few	CASSTGRGLARTDTQYF	TGTGCCAGCAGCACCGGTAGAGGACTAGCCCGCACAGATACGCAGTATTTT
TRBV12-3/TRBV12-4	NA	TRBJ2-3	14	many	CAILLRESGDTQYF	TGTGCCATCCTACTCCGGGAATCTGGGGATACGCAGTATTTT
TRBV6-1	TRBD1	TRBJ1-2	12	few	CASWDRLYGYTF	TGTGCCAGTTGGGACAGATTATATGGCTACACCTTC
TRBV6-1	NA	TRBJ1-4	14	NA	CASSVSSTNEKLFF	TGTGCCAGCAGCGTATCCTCAACTAATGAAAAACTGTTTTTT
TRBV3-1	TRBD2	TRBJ2-1	15	few	CASTPTSGQYNEQFF	TGTGCCAGCACCCCGACTAGCGGCCAGTACAATGAGCAGTTCTTC
TRBV11-2	NA	TRBJ2-3	13	NA	CASSLDVSAGSTF	TGTGCCAGCAGCTTAGATGTTAGCGCGGGTTCAACTTTT
TRBV9	NA	TRBJ1-1	14	NA	CASSADGFNTEAFF	TGTGCCAGCAGCGCCGATGGCTTCAACACTGAAGCTTTCTTT
TRBV2	NA	TRBJ2-2	12	few	CASTEDTGELFF	TGTGCCAGCACTGAGGACACCGGGGAGCTGTTTTTT
TRBV4-1	TRBD2	TRBJ2-1	15	NA	CASSQVLAGESEQFF	TGCGCCAGCAGCCAAGTACTAGCGGGAGAAAGTGAGCAGTTCTTC
TRBV27	NA	TRBJ2-3	16	NA	CASSFTRITSTDTQYF	TGTGCCAGCAGTTTTACAAGAATAACTAGCACAGATACGCAGTATTTT
TRBV5-6	TRBD1	TRBJ2-1	14	few	CASSLGQGHNEQFF	TGTGCCAGCAGCCTAGGACAGGGACACAATGAGCAGTTCTTC
TRBV3-1	NA	TRBJ1-3	16	NA	CASSHWGRDSGNTIYF	TGTGCCAGCAGCCACTGGGGCAGGGACTCTGGAAACACCATATATTTT
TRBV28	TRBD2	TRBJ2-5	16	few	CASSLSVAGVGEAQYF	TGTGCCAGCAGTTTATCGGTAGCGGGAGTAGGAGAGGCCCAGTACTTC
TRBV12-3/TRBV12-4	NA	TRBJ1-5	17	many	CASSLGGPALGNQPQHF	TGTGCCAGCAGTTTAGGCGGACCGGCTCTAGGCAATCAGCCCCAGCATTTT
TRBV11-3	NA	TRBJ2-3	15	NA	CASSLDGISTDTQYF	TGTGCCAGCAGCTTAGATGGTATTAGCACAGATACGCAGTATTTT
TRBV13	TRBD1	TRBJ2-5	15	NA	CASSFGQGPPRPQYF	TGTGCCAGCAGCTTTGGACAGGGCCCCCCCCGGCCCCAGTACTTC
TRBV3-1	TRBD1	TRBJ1-1	17	few	CASSHPQDRTKNTEAFF	TGTGCCAGCAGCCACCCTCAGGACAGGACCAAGAACACTGAAGCTTTCTTT
TRBV6-1	NA	TRBJ2-5	15	NA	CASSEWGEVEETQYF	TGTGCCAGCAGTGAATGGGGGGAGGTTGAGGAGACCCAGTACTTC
TRBV5-1	NA	TRBJ2-5	14	few	CASSLNREQETQYF	TGCGCCAGCAGCTTGAACAGGGAACAAGAGACCCAGTACTTC
TRBV6-2/TRBV6-3	NA	TRBJ2-7	14	once	CASSLRGPKYEQYF	TGTGCCAGCAGTCTCCGGGGACCCAAATACGAGCAGTACTTC
TRBV6-1	NA	TRBJ2-1	15	NA	CASLGALESYNEQFF	TGTGCCAGTTTGGGAGCGCTAGAGTCCTACAATGAGCAGTTCTTC
TRBV2	NA	TRBJ2-1	16	many	CASTQVVSYSYNEQFF	TGTGCCAGCACCCAGGTAGTATCCTACTCCTACAATGAGCAGTTCTTC
TRBV11-2	NA	TRBJ1-1	12	NA	CASSLGPGRAFF	TGTGCCAGCAGCTTAGGACCGGGCCGAGCTTTCTTT
TRBV4-1	TRBD1	TRBJ2-7	15	few	CASSQDNRGGYEQYF	TGCGCCAGCAGCCAAGATAACAGGGGTGGGTACGAGCAGTACTTC
TRBV20-1	TRBD1	TRBJ1-1	14	many	CSASPPTGGTEAFF	TGCAGTGCTAGTCCACCGACAGGGGGCACTGAAGCTTTCTTT
TRBV4-2	TRBD2	TRBJ2-2	17	NA	CASSYRLADMNTGELFF	TGTGCCAGCAGCTACCGACTAGCGGATATGAACACCGGGGAGCTGTTTTTT
TRBV6-1	TRBD2	TRBJ2-7	15	NA	CASSRTSGPTYEQYF	TGTGCCAGCAGTCGGACTAGCGGGCCAACCTACGAGCAGTACTTC
TRBV19	NA	TRBJ2-7	16	NA	CASSPRNTWLEYEQYF	TGTGCCAGTAGTCCACGGAATACCTGGTTAGAATACGAGCAGTACTTC
TRBV20-1	TRBD2	TRBJ2-5	16	many	CSALSPRTSGSETQYF	TGCAGTGCTCTTTCCCCGCGGACTAGCGGGAGTGAGACCCAGTACTTC
TRBV15	NA	TRBJ1-2	12	few	CATSRPGAGYTF	TGTGCCACCAGCAGACCAGGGGCCGGCTACACCTTC
TRBV9	TRBD1	TRBJ1-1	16	NA	CASSARRTGPNTEAFF	TGCGCCAGCAGCGCCCGCCGGACAGGGCCGAACACTGAAGCTTTCTTT
TRBV11-2	NA	TRBJ1-2	12	many	CASSPQGYGYTF	TGTGCCAGCAGTCCTCAGGGTTATGGCTACACCTTC
TRBV6-1	NA	TRBJ2-2	16	many	CASSEGGAEGAGELFF	TGTGCCAGCAGTGAAGGGGGGGCTGAGGGGGCCGGGGAGCTGTTTTTT
TRBV5-1	NA	TRBJ2-1	16	many	CASSLEWRGSYNEQFF	TGCGCCAGCAGCTTGGAGTGGCGGGGCTCCTACAATGAGCAGTTCTTC
TRBV28	TRBD2	TRBJ2-7	18	many	CASPPAGWMGEGNYEQYF	TGTGCCAGCCCGCCGGCCGGATGGATGGGGGAGGGGAACTACGAGCAGTACTTC
TRBV10-3	TRBD1	TRBJ2-7	13	NA	CASGQVLSYEQYF	TGTGCCTCCGGACAGGTTCTCTCCTACGAGCAGTACTTC
TRBV7-8	TRBD2	TRBJ2-1	19	many	CASSLIRVLRTRGHNEQFF	TGTGCCAGCAGCTTAATTCGGGTACTACGGACTAGAGGCCACAATGAGCAGTTCTTC
TRBV20-1	TRBD1	TRBJ2-2	15	many	CSASPGTEDTGELFF	TGCAGTGCTAGCCCCGGGACAGAGGACACCGGGGAGCTGTTTTTT
TRBV27	NA	TRBJ2-7	14	many	CASSPTGFVFEQYF	TGTGCCAGCAGCCCCACAGGGTTCGTATTCGAGCAGTACTTC
TRBV12-3/TRBV12-4	TRBD2	TRBJ2-7	19	few	CASSFSRQGLAGSSYEQYF	TGTGCCAGCAGTTTCTCCCGACAGGGCCTAGCGGGATCCTCCTACGAGCAGTACTTC